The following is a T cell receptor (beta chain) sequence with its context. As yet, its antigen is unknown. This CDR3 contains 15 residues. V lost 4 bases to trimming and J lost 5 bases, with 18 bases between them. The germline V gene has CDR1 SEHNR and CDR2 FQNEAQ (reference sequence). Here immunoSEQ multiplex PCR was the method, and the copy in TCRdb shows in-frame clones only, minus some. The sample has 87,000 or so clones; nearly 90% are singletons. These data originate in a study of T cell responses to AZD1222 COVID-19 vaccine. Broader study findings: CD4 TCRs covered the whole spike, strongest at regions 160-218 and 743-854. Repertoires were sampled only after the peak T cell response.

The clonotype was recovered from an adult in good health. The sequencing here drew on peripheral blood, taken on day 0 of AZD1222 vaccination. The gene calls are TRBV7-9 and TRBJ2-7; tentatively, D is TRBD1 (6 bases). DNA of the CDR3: TGTGCCAGCAGCTCATCCCGGGACACCCGAGACGAGCAGTACTTC. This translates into CASSSSRDTRDEQYF. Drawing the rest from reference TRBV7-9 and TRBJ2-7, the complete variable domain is DTGVSQNPRHKITKRGQNVTFRCDPISEHNRLYWYRQTLGQGPEFLTYFQNEAQLEKSRLLSDRFSAERPKGSFSTLEIQRTEQGDSAMYLCASSSSRDTRDEQYFGPGTRLTVT.